This T cell receptor beta chain was profiled in a study of blood T cell repertoires in COVID-19. Study details: Samples representing acute and convalescent COVID-19 were sourced from the United States, Italy and Spain.

In the original analysis: Estimated nucleated cell counts came from reference gene primer amplification. Clones were read by immunoSEQ multiplex PCR, and TCRdb kept only the in-frame ones, dropping some. Clone size and V and J calls were adopted from that table, with D and trimming inferred from the DNA. The sample lists about 88,000 clones, more than 90% seen once, with 1.5% to 2% in the top ten. The germline V gene encodes CDR1 LNHNV and CDR2 YYDKDF (reference sequence). V lost 7 bases and J 0 bases, leaving 10 bases between the germline ends. The CDR3 consists of 14 residues. The V gene is TRBV15, the J gene TRBJ1-3; D possibly corresponds to TRBD1 (5 bases). The sample comprised peripheral blood. The source of this sequence is a man in his 60s with acute or convalescent COVID-19. Here the CDR3 DNA reads TGTGCCACCATTCCGGGGGGCTCTGGAAACACCATATATTTT. Its protein is CATIPGGSGNTIYF.